What follows are 8 T cell receptor beta chains derived from one specimen sequenced in a study of blood T cell repertoires in COVID-19. Profiled with immunoSEQ multiplex PCR; TCRdb holds only in-frame clones, not every one. The sample shows 70,000 or so clones, about nine tenths of them seen only once. Specimen: peripheral blood. Every receptor here comes from a human donor in a cohort sampled during active COVID-19.

The V call is TRBV5-6, the J call TRBJ2-1; 10 positions agree with TRBD2. The CDR3 consists of 13 residues. Losses at the gene ends were 1 base for V and 13 bases for J; bases not matched to a gene: 5. In germline, CDR1 is SGHDT, CDR2 YYEEEE. This chain's CDR3 is CASSLRSGRAQFF. CDR3 nucleotide sequence: TGTGCCAGCAGCTTGAGGAGCGGGAGGGCCCAGTTCTTC.

The gene calls are TRBV18 and TRBJ2-1; D gene unclear. The CDR3 has 13 amino acids. The V gene's germline CDR1 is KGHSH and CDR2 LQKENI. V was pared by 2 bases and J by 9 bases, with 11 bases between. Here the CDR3 reads CASSPVLVSEQFF. The DNA for the CDR3 is TGTGCCAGCTCACCAGTCTTGGTGAGTGAGCAGTTCTTC.

This chain connects TRBV6-2 or TRBV6-3 to TRBJ2-7, with 12 nucleotides matching TRBD1. The trim removed 4 bases at V and 13 bases at J, leaving 14 bases unmatched. The CDR3 consists of 15 residues. In germline, CDR1 is MNHEY, CDR2 SVGEGT. CDR3: CASSFAGTGGDGDYF. The DNA for the CDR3 is TGTGCCAGCAGTTTCGCCGGGACAGGGGGCGATGGAGATTACTTC.

The rearrangement joins TRBV7-9 to TRBJ2-1; D possibly corresponds to TRBD2 (5 bases). The CDR3 length is 15 residues. Trimming took off 1 base at V and 0 bases at J, with 7 bases between the two ends. Germline-derived CDR1 and CDR2 are SEHNR and FQNEAQ (reference sequence). The chain's CDR3 is CASSLDGNSYNEQFF. The CDR3 DNA reads TGTGCCAGCAGCTTAGACGGGAACTCCTACAATGAGCAGTTCTTC.

The J gene is TRBJ1-2, the V gene TRBV11-1; TRBD1 matches 8 bases. The CDR3 totals 14 residues. Germline values: CDR1 SGHAT, CDR2 FQDESV (reference sequence). The V and J ends lost 5 bases and 3 bases, in that order; junction bases with no gene match: 5. The CDR3 sequence is CASSADRGHYGYTF. The CDR3 nucleotides read TGTGCCAGCAGCGCCGACAGGGGTCACTATGGCTACACCTTC. The variable domain in full, with the rest retrieved from reference TRBV11-1 and TRBJ1-2, is EAEVAQSPRYKITEKSQAVAFWCDPISGHATLYWYRQILGQGPELLVQFQDESVVDDSQLPKDRFSAERLKGVDSTLKIQPAELGDSAMYLCASSADRGHYGYTFGSGTRLTVV.

The V call is TRBV5-6, the J call TRBJ1-3, with 7 bases lining up with TRBD1. V was clipped by 5 bases and J by 4 bases; unmatched bases: 12. This CDR3 has 16 amino acids. Germline CDR1 and CDR2: SGHDT and YYEEEE. The CDR3 protein is CASRQLFDRVGNTIYF. In nucleotides, the CDR3 is TGTGCCAGCAGACAACTATTCGACAGGGTGGGAAACACCATATATTTT. Full variable domain (remainder filled in from reference TRBV5-6 and TRBJ1-3): DAGVTQSPTHLIKTRGQQVTLRCSPKSGHDTVSWYQQALGQGPQFIFQYYEEEERQRGNFPDRFSGHQFPNYSSELNVNALLLGDSALYLCASRQLFDRVGNTIYFGEGSWLTVV.

This chain links TRBV11-2 with TRBJ2-7; possibly TRBD2 for D (6 bases). V lost 3 bases and J 3 bases, leaving 12 bases between the germline ends. The CDR3 runs 14 residues. The germline V gene encodes CDR1 SGHAT and CDR2 FQNNGV. CDR3 sequence reads: CASSLAGRVYEQYF. The DNA for the CDR3 is TGTGCCAGCAGCTTGGCGGGGCGGGTCTACGAGCAGTACTTC.

The rearrangement links TRBV5-1 to TRBJ1-4; no clear D. This CDR3 has 14 residues. Per the germline V gene, CDR1 is SGHRS and CDR2 is YFSETQ. Trimming stripped 5 bases from V and 5 bases from J, with 13 bases between. Here the CDR3 DNA reads TGCGCCAGCAGTTCTAACCGGGGAAATGAAAAACTGTTTTTT. Translation gives CASSSNRGNEKLFF. Together with reference TRBV5-1 and TRBJ1-4, the CDR3 gives the full variable domain: KAGVTQTPRYLIKTRGQQVTLSCSPISGHRSVSWYQQTPGQGLQFLFEYFSETQRNKGNFPGRFSGRQFSNSRSEMNVSTLELGDSALYLCASSSNRGNEKLFFGSGTQLSVL.